This entry describes one TCR beta chain. Measured with immunoSEQ multiplex PCR; TCRdb has only the in-frame clones, and not every one. The table lists a few hundred thousand clones, more than 85% of them singletons, with 2.5% to 3.5% in the top ten. The sample is drawn from a study of blood T cell repertoires in COVID-19. CDR1 is LGHNA and CDR2 is YNFKEQ in the germline V gene. The CDR3 has 15 amino acids. With 1 base clipped from V and 2 bases from J, the junction kept 5 bases outside the gene matches. This receptor was taken from a woman under 40 who had recovered from COVID-19. The chain uses TRBV4-2 and TRBJ2-7; 7 bases are a match to TRBD1. Sequencing used PBMCs or T cells enriched from blood (not recorded which). The CDR3 is CASSQAGQITYEQYF. The CDR3 coding sequence is TGTGCCAGCAGCCAAGCGGGACAGATAACCTACGAGCAGTACTTC.